One sample yielded the 32 T cell receptor beta chains listed below, sequenced in a study of post-analysis software for immune sequencing data. Study-wide findings and caveats: Four to six TRBV segments (TRBV5-6, TRBV5-1 and TRBV20-1 among them) occurred more frequently in patients than in controls.

Unique molecular identifiers were present in the TCR beta cDNA libraries. TCRdb reprocessed the PCR reads with MiXCR, giving one entry per CDR3 protein. The sample consists of 750,000 to 950,000 distinct CDR3 sequences, around 50% of them appearing once. These receptors have no known antigen. Sequenced material: blood. The receptors were gathered from a girl under 18 with multiple sclerosis.

This clonotype was observed a few times. Compared with germline, one end of the junction differs, possibly owing to a read error. This chain uses TRBV5-1 with TRBJ2-3, with TRBD2 matching over 11 bases. Per germline, CDR1 SGHRS and CDR2 YFSETQ. The CDR3 sequence is 15 residues long. CDR3 coding DNA: TGCGCCAGCAGCCCTAGCGGGGGGCGCGCAGATCCGCAGTATTTT. Its translation: CASSPSGGRADPQYF. The variable domain in full, completed from reference TRBV5-1 and TRBJ2-3, reads KAGVTQTPRYLIKTRGQQVTLSCSPISGHRSVSWYQQTPGQGLQFLFEYFSETQRNKGNFPGRFSGRQFSNSRSEMNVSTLELGDSALYLCASSPSGGRADPQYFGPGTRLTVL.

In DNA, the CDR3 is TGTGCCAGCAGAAAACAGGGGGCCATCCAGTACTTC. This encodes CASRKQGAIQYF. This chain connects TRBV12-3 or TRBV12-4 to TRBJ2-5; TRBD1 matches at 9 bases. The CDR3 sequence is 12 residues long. V lost 6 bases, J lost 10 bases, and 6 bases stayed unmatched.

This rearrangement joins TRBV20-1 to TRBJ2-1; D uncertain. This CDR3 has 15 amino acids. Germline CDR1 DFQATT, CDR2 SNEGSKA (reference sequence). The V and J ends lost 5 bases and 6 bases respectively, with 20 bases between them. CDR3 nucleotides: TGCAGTGCTCCCGAAAACTTCCAGTTCGGCAATGAGCAGTTCTTC. Translated, it gives CSAPENFQFGNEQFF.

The chain's CDR3 is CSARATPGQPLLHGYTF. CDR3 in DNA: TGCAGTGCTAGAGCTACCCCGGGACAGCCCCTGTTGCATGGCTACACCTTC. The V and J genes are TRBV20-1 and TRBJ1-2; 7 bases align to TRBD1. V shed 1 base and J 6 bases; nucleotides not matched to a gene: 17. CDR3 length: 17 residues. CDR1 and CDR2 (germline): DFQATT, SNEGSKA (reference sequence).

The chain couples TRBV20-1 to TRBJ1-6; weak D call: TRBD1 (6 bases). The V gene's germline CDR1 is DFQATT and CDR2 SNEGSKA (reference sequence). V lost 1 base and J 9 bases, leaving 16 bases between the germline ends. The CDR3 loop spans 15 amino acids. CDR3 region: CSARVGTTGSSPLHF. Here the CDR3 DNA reads TGCAGTGCTAGAGTGGGGACAACGGGGAGTTCACCCCTCCACTTT.

The rearrangement links TRBV30 to TRBJ2-3; 12 bases align to TRBD2. CDR1 is GTSNPN and CDR2 is SVGIG in the germline V gene (reference sequence). The CDR3 loop spans 13 amino acids. The CDR3 loop is CASTSGGADTQYF. CDR3 nucleotides: TGTGCTTCGACTAGCGGGGGAGCAGATACGCAGTATTTT.

The chain recombines TRBV20-1 with TRBJ2-1; 11 bases agree with TRBD2. Germline CDR1 and CDR2: DFQATT and SNEGSKA (reference sequence). This CDR3 has 18 residues. The V gene end was trimmed by 0 bases and the J gene end by 7 bases; junction bases not matched to a gene: 14. The CDR3 reads CSARDVWKLAGARNEQFF. As DNA, the CDR3 is TGCAGTGCTAGAGATGTCTGGAAACTAGCGGGAGCGCGGAATGAGCAGTTCTTC.

The chain couples TRBV20-1 to TRBJ1-6; a weak D match, TRBD1 (5 bases). CDR3 size: 15 residues. V lost 0 bases and J 12 bases, leaving 18 bases between the germline ends. CDR1 is DFQATT and CDR2 is SNEGSKA in the germline V gene (reference sequence). Here the CDR3 reads CSARDGSTGLGPLHF. In DNA, the CDR3 is TGCAGTGCTAGAGATGGTTCGACGGGACTCGGACCCCTCCACTTT.

This chain links TRBV2 with TRBJ1-2; D remains unclear. This CDR3 has 13 amino acids. V lost 3 bases and J lost 2, with 7 bases in between. Germline V gives CDR1 SNHLY, CDR2 FYNNEI. CDR3 region: CASSEGRNYGYTF. CDR3 bases: TGTGCCAGCAGTGAGGGCAGAAACTATGGCTACACCTTC.

The chain uses TRBV5-1 and TRBJ2-1; TRBD2 agrees at 8 bases. V gave up 4 bases and J gave up 4 bases; unmatched junction bases: 7. The CDR3 spans 15 residues. CDR1 is SGHRS, CDR2 YFSETQ, per germline. The CDR3 nucleotides are TGCGCCAGCAGCCCGGGTGGACTAGCTTACAATGAGCAGTTCTTC. Protein product: CASSPGGLAYNEQFF. The complete variable domain, with remaining parts taken from reference TRBV5-1 and TRBJ2-1, reads KAGVTQTPRYLIKTRGQQVTLSCSPISGHRSVSWYQQTPGQGLQFLFEYFSETQRNKGNFPGRFSGRQFSNSRSEMNVSTLELGDSALYLCASSPGGLAYNEQFFGPGTRLTVL.

This clonotype was observed a few times. DNA of the CDR3: TGTGCCAGCAGTTACAGGGGGGACGGTTACAATGAGCAGTTCTTC. Its translation: CASSYRGDGYNEQFF. The rearrangement uses TRBV6-6 and TRBJ2-1; TRBD1 or TRBD2 may be the D gene (6 bases each). This CDR3 is 15 amino acids long. CDR1 is MNHNY and CDR2 is SVGAGI in the germline V gene (reference sequence). V dropped 2 bases and J dropped 4 bases, with 12 bases sitting between them.

In this sample, this clonotype turned up once. The rearrangement uses TRBV6-1 and TRBJ1-5, with a tentative D call TRBD1 (5 bases). Trimming stripped 5 bases from V and 4 bases from J, with 12 bases between. CDR3 length: 14 residues. The germline V gene encodes CDR1 MNHNS and CDR2 SASEGT. CDR3 bases: TGTGCCAGCAGTACCCGACAGCGGAATCAGCCCCAGCATTTT. It codes for CASSTRQRNQPQHF.

This clonotype was seen more than once but under ten times. The gene calls are TRBV29-1 and TRBJ2-1, with TRBD1 matching 7 bases. V trimming: 7 bases; J trimming: 8 bases; junction bases outside the gene matches: 8. Looked up from germline, CDR1 is SQVTM and CDR2 is ANQGSEA. The CDR3 extends over 12 amino acids. CDR3 in amino acids: CSGDTGVHEQFF. The CDR3 region has the DNA TGCAGCGGTGATACAGGGGTGCATGAGCAGTTCTTC.

V gene TRBV5-1 combines with J gene TRBJ2-7; possible D gene TRBD1, 6 bases. The ends were cut back, 0 bases at V and 4 bases at J, with 14 bases in the middle. The germline V gene encodes CDR1 SGHRS and CDR2 YFSETQ. This CDR3 comprises 15 residues. The CDR3 DNA follows: TGCGCCAGCAGCTTGGTCACAGGGTCAGGATACGAGCAGTACTTC. It is translated as CASSLVTGSGYEQYF.

The chain recombines TRBV14 with TRBJ2-6; 7 bases map to TRBD1. The ends lost 4 bases at V and 0 bases at J; junction bases unmatched: 9. The CDR3 spans 18 residues. CDR1 is SGHDN, CDR2 FVKESK, per germline. Written as DNA, the CDR3 is TGTGCCAGCAGCCGCAGGACAGGCCGCCTCTCTGGGGCCAACGTCCTGACTTTC. Its translation is CASSRRTGRLSGANVLTF.

This clonotype showed up just a few times. This sequence joins TRBV7-3 and TRBJ1-6; D possibly corresponds to TRBD1 (6 bases). CDR1 and CDR2 (germline): SGHTA, FQGTGA. Trimming took 5 bases from V and 7 from J, leaving 12 bases between them. The CDR3 is made up of 14 amino acids. CDR3 nucleotides: TGTGCCAGCAGCACCGGGACACCCAATTCACCCCTCCACTTT. It yields the protein CASSTGTPNSPLHF.

The rearrangement links TRBV7-8 to TRBJ2-7; TRBD1 agrees at 7 bases. Germline V gives CDR1 SGHVS, CDR2 FQNEAQ. J lost 2 bases, V lost 7 bases, and 14 bases had no gene match. This CDR3 spans 16 amino acids. CDR3 coding DNA: TGTGCCAGCATGTCATTTAGGGGGCGAGGCACCTACGAGCAGTACTTC. Amino acid sequence: CASMSFRGRGTYEQYF.

This chain joins TRBV5-1 and TRBJ2-1; D might be TRBD2 (5 bases). Trimming took off 1 base at V and 3 bases at J, with 11 bases between the two ends. CDR1 SGHRS and CDR2 YFSETQ come from the germline V gene. The CDR3 contains 15 residues. CDR3 nucleotides: TGCGCCAGCAGCTTGACGGGGAACGTCTACAATGAGCAGTTCTTC. This encodes CASSLTGNVYNEQFF.

This CDR3 reads CASSLAGTGSSYEQYF. The CDR3 DNA reads TGTGCCAGCAGCTTGGCAGGCACAGGGAGCTCCTACGAGCAGTACTTC. The rearrangement joins TRBV5-5 to TRBJ2-7; D may be TRBD1 (6 bases). Trimming shortened V by 0 bases and J by 0 bases, and 13 bases separated the two germline ends. The CDR3 is 16 amino acids. The V gene's germline CDR1 is SGHKS and CDR2 YYEKEE (reference sequence).

In regard to this clonotype: Sequence at one end of the junction differs from germline and may be a read error. This chain connects TRBV9 to TRBJ1-2; unclear D gene. CDR3 size: 16 residues. The germline gives CDR1 SGDLS, CDR2 YYNGEE. CDR3 amino acids: CVSSVSGSQSNYGYTF. In DNA, the CDR3 is TGTGTCAGCAGCGTATCTGGCAGCCAGTCTAACTATGGCTACACCTTC.

This clonotype showed up just a few times. The V call is TRBV9, the J call TRBJ2-5; perhaps TRBD1 as D (6 bases). Germline values: CDR1 SGDLS, CDR2 YYNGEE. The V end lost 3 bases, the J end lost 2 bases, and 11 bases lay between the germline ends. The CDR3 runs 14 residues. CDR3 DNA: TGTGCCAGCAGCGCCCGGGACAATCAAGAGACCCAGTACTTC. Translation: CASSARDNQETQYF. The entire variable domain, with the rest obtained from reference TRBV9 and TRBJ2-5, is as follows: DSGVTQTPKHLITATGQRVTLRCSPRSGDLSVYWYQQSLDQGLQFLIQYYNGEERAKGNILERFSAQQFPDLHSELNLSSLELGDSALYFCASSARDNQETQYFGPGTRLLVL.

This clonotype occurred a few times. The chain uses TRBV4-2 and TRBJ2-3; D assignment may be TRBD1 or TRBD2 (5 bases each). CDR3 length equals 14 residues. The germline V gene has CDR1 LGHNA and CDR2 YNFKEQ. V lost 0 bases, J lost 4 bases, and 8 bases lay in between. The DNA for the CDR3 is TGTGCCAGCAGCCAAGAGGGACCGCCAGATACGCAGTATTTT. This codes for CASSQEGPPDTQYF.

This clonotype was observed a handful of times. Mismatch with germline at one junction end may stem from a read error. This rearrangement joins TRBV5-1 to TRBJ2-1; the D is unclear. This CDR3 is 15 amino acids long. Per the germline V gene, CDR1 is SGHRS and CDR2 is YFSETQ. The CDR3 DNA is TGCGCCGGCAGCTCCCGACTTGGCTCCTACAATGAGCAGTTCTTC. Translated, it gives CAGSSRLGSYNEQFF.

This chain links TRBV7-9 with TRBJ2-7; 9 bases map to TRBD1. The ends lost 8 bases at V and 4 bases at J; junction bases unmatched: 18. The CDR3 length is 17 residues. From germline, CDR1 is SEHNR and CDR2 FQNEAQ (reference sequence). CDR3 sequence: CASSKAPSDRGKYEQYF. The CDR3 coding sequence is TGTGCCAGCTCCAAAGCCCCCTCCGACAGGGGGAAATACGAGCAGTACTTC.

This clonotype was seen more than once but under ten times. The V and J genes are TRBV6-4 and TRBJ2-1, with 9 bases lining up with TRBD2. The CDR3 runs 15 residues. J lost 4 bases, V lost 5 bases, and 6 bases had no gene match. Germline assignment: CDR1 MRHNA and CDR2 SNTAGT. The CDR3: CASSPGLANYNEQFF. DNA for the CDR3: TGTGCCAGCAGTCCGGGACTAGCAAATTACAATGAGCAGTTCTTC.

V gene TRBV5-1 combines with J gene TRBJ1-5, with D possibly TRBD1 on 6 matching bases. V lost 0 bases, J lost 7 bases, and 17 bases lay in between. The CDR3 length is 16 residues. Per the germline V gene, CDR1 is SGHRS and CDR2 is YFSETQ. The DNA of the CDR3 is TGCGCCAGCAGCTTGGCGGAAGGGGGTCCGGGGCAGCCCCAGCATTTT. Protein: CASSLAEGGPGQPQHF.

This clonotype was counted a few times. The gene calls are TRBV5-6 and TRBJ2-7; D gene ambiguous. Trimming pared 2 bases from V and 5 bases from J, leaving 8 bases between. Germline V gene lookup returns CDR1 SGHDT and CDR2 YYEEEE. The CDR3 loop spans 12 amino acids. Here the CDR3 reads CASSFRLDEQYF. The CDR3 region has the DNA TGTGCCAGCAGCTTTAGACTTGACGAGCAGTACTTC.

In its sample, this clonotype was seen a few times. The rearrangement uses TRBV20-1 and TRBJ2-3; 9 bases match TRBD2. The trim removed 6 bases at V and 4 bases at J, leaving 11 bases unmatched. This CDR3 is built from 15 residues. Germline values: CDR1 DFQATT, CDR2 SNEGSKA (reference sequence). This chain's CDR3 is CSASLAGTTPDTQYF. The CDR3, as DNA: TGCAGTGCCAGTCTAGCGGGGACAACCCCAGATACGCAGTATTTT.

V gene TRBV20-1 combines with J gene TRBJ2-5; 8 bases agree with TRBD2. V was clipped by 0 bases and J by 2 bases; unmatched bases: 8. The CDR3 is made up of 16 amino acids. Germline V gene sequence: CDR1 DFQATT, CDR2 SNEGSKA (reference sequence). CDR3 in amino acids: CSARDGGGTLQETQYF. The CDR3 bases are TGCAGTGCTAGAGATGGCGGGGGGACCTTACAAGAGACCCAGTACTTC.

In its sample, this clonotype was seen a few times. The chain joins TRBV5-1 to TRBJ2-3, with TRBD2 matching over 8 bases. Per germline, CDR1 SGHRS and CDR2 YFSETQ. The V segment lost 0 bases and the J segment 4 bases; nucleotides outside the gene matches: 7. CDR3 length equals 16 residues. CDR3 sequence: CASSLARGGASDTQYF. The DNA for the CDR3 is TGCGCCAGCAGCTTGGCCCGGGGGGGGGCGTCAGATACGCAGTATTTT.

Details on this clonotype: A read error may explain this, as a much larger clone is one base away. The CDR3 here is CASSWDLTDTQYF. For the CDR3, the DNA is TGCGCCAGCAGCTGGGACCTCACAGATACGCAGTATTTT. This chain connects TRBV5-1 to TRBJ2-3, with D perhaps being TRBD1 or TRBD2 (5 bases each). Per the germline V gene, CDR1 is SGHRS and CDR2 is YFSETQ. The CDR3 has 13 residues. V dropped 3 bases and J dropped 2 bases, with 7 bases sitting between them.

The rearrangement joins TRBV12-3 or TRBV12-4 to TRBJ2-1; TRBD2 agrees at 10 bases. J lost 8 bases, V lost 7 bases, and 17 bases had no gene match. The CDR3 sequence is 17 residues long. Here the CDR3 DNA reads TGTGCCAGCACTCTCAGACCGGGGCTAGCGGGAGCTCATGAGCAGTTCTTC. Translating gives CASTLRPGLAGAHEQFF.